This TCR beta chain comes out of a study of monozygotic twins with inflammatory bowel disease. The CDR3 covers 13 residues. The germline gives CDR1 GTSNPN, CDR2 SVGIG (reference sequence). Blood was drawn once per donor, and each sample measured 2 to 3 ml. TCR libraries each used 3,000 to 4,000 ng of total RNA. Each sample had eight separate cDNA synthesis reactions. TCRdb re-called the 5' RACE reads, yielding one record per CDR3 amino acid sequence without DNA. The sample has around 380,000 distinct CDR3 sequences. Sequences were obtained from blood. The source is a human donor with ulcerative colitis or Crohn's disease, or a healthy co-twin of an affected twin (not recorded which). The chain recombines TRBV30 with TRBJ1-2; lacking DNA, the TRBD1 call made by TCRdb goes unchecked. CDR3 region: CAWSVQGGRGYTF.